This T cell receptor (beta chain) was captured by sequencing in a study of T cell responses to AZD1222 COVID-19 vaccine. This clone appeared a single time. The repertoire was sequenced with immunoSEQ multiplex PCR; TCRdb's copy has only in-frame clones and lacks some. The sample has about 92,000 clones, about 91% seen once; the top ten hold 6.5% to 8.5%. V shed 3 bases and J shed 6 bases, with 8 bases lying between them. Germline V gene lookup returns CDR1 LGHDT and CDR2 YNNKEL (reference sequence). CDR3 length: 13 residues. The TCR sequence derives from an adult in good health. The J gene is TRBJ2-2, the V gene TRBV3-1 (or the pseudogene TRBV3-2); D remains ambiguous. The starting material was peripheral blood, obtained on day 0 of AZD1222 vaccination. This CDR3 reads CASSQTGSGELFF. As DNA, the CDR3 is TGTGCCAGCAGCCAGACCGGTTCCGGGGAGCTGTTTTTT.